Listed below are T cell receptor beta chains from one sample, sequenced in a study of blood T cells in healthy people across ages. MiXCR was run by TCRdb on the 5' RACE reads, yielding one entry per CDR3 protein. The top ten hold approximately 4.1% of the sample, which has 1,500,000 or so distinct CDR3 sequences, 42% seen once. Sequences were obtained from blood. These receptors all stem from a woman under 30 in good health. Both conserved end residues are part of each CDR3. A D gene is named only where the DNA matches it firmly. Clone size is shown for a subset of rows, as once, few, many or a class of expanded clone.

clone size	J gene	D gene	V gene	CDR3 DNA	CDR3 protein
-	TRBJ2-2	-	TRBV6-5	TGTGCCAGCAGTTACCTGGGACGTACCCGGGAGCTGTTTTTT	CASSYLGRTRELFF
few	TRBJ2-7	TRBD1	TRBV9	TGTGCCAGCAGCGTAGGTCAATTAGGGACAGGGGCCAAGAGCTCCTACAATGAGCAGTACTTC	CASSVGQLGTGAKSSYNEQYF
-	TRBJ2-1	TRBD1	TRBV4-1	TGCGCCAGCAGCCGGGACAGGGCGGATGAGCAGTTCTTC	CASSRDRADEQFF
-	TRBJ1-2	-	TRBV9	TGTGCCAGCAGCGTACGGGACGGAGACTATGGCTACACCTTC	CASSVRDGDYGYTF
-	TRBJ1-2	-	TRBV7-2	TGTGCCAGCAGCTTAGCGCTAGGGAGAGGTAGGGATGGCTACACCTTC	CASSLALGRGRDGYTF
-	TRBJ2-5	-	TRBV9	TGTGCCAGCAGCGTAGAAGGTAGCGAGGAGACCCAGTACTTC	CASSVEGSEETQYF
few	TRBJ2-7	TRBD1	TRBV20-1	TGCAGTGCATCCGGGACAGGGGCCTACGAGCAGTACTTC	CSASGTGAYEQYF
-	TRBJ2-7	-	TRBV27	TGTGCCAGCAGTTTACAGGGTTTGGGGTACGAGCAGTACTTC	CASSLQGLGYEQYF
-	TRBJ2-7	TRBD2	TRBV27	TGTGCCAGCAGTCCCCTTGTTAGCGGGGGGGCTAGCTCCTACGAGCAGTACTTC	CASSPLVSGGASSYEQYF
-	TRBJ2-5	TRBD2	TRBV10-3	TGTGCCATCGCCCCTACTAGCGACAATGAGCAGTACTTC	CAIAPTSDNEQYF
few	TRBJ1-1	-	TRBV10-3	TGTGCCATCAGTGGGGGACGGAACACTGAAGCTTTCTTT	CAISGGRNTEAFF
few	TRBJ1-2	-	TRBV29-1	TGCAGCGTGCCAACCGGGGGGTTTGGCTACACCTTC	CSVPTGGFGYTF
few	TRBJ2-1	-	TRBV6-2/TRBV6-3	TGTGCCAGCAAGGAGTTCTCCTACAATGAGCAGTTCTTC	CASKEFSYNEQFF
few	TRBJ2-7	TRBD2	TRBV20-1	TGCAGTGCTAGAGGCCTAGCGGGAGCGGTCTTCTACGAGCAGTACTTC	CSARGLAGAVFYEQYF
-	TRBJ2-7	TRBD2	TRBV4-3	TGCGCCAGCAGCCAAGGCGGAGGACTAGCAGCCTACGAGCAGTACTTC	CASSQGGGLAAYEQYF
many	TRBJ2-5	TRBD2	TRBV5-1	TGTGCCAGCAGTTTAGCGGGGCAAGAAGAGACCCAGTACTTC	CASSLAGQEETQYF
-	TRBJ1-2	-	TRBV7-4	TGTGCCAGCAGCTTAGTGGCCAACAGAAGGCCAGGGAGCTACACCTTC	CASSLVANRRPGSYTF
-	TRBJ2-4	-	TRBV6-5	TGTGCCAGCAGTTCCCGCCCGGACCCCAAAAACATTCAGTACTTC	CASSSRPDPKNIQYF
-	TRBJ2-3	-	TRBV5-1	TGCGCCAGCAGCTCAGCGGTGACTAGCACAGATACGCAGTATTTT	CASSSAVTSTDTQYF
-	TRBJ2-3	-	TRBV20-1	TGCAGTGCTTCTTATACAAGCACAGATACGCAGTATTTT	CSASYTSTDTQYF
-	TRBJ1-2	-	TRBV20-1	TGCAGTGCCAACGGGGGGTCCTTTTTTGGCTACACCTTC	CSANGGSFFGYTF
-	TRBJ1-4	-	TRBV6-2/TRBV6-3	TGTGCCAGCAGTTACGACACGACTCCCCTCAATGAAAAACTGTTTTTT	CASSYDTTPLNEKLFF
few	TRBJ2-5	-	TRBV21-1	TGTGCCAGCAGCAACGGGAAGACCCAGTACTTC	CASSNGKTQYF
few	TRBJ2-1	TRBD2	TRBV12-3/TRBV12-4	TGTGCCAGCAGTCCTCTGAGCGGGAGGGTGGATGAGCAGTTCTTC	CASSPLSGRVDEQFF
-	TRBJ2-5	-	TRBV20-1	TGCAGTGCTACTAGCTGGGGCAATGAGCAGTACTTC	CSATSWGNEQYF
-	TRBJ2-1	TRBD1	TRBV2	TGTGCCAGCAGCGCGCAGGGGGTCAATGAGCAGTTCTTC	CASSAQGVNEQFF
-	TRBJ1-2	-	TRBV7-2	TGTGCCAGCAGCTTAGAAGTGACAGCCTATGGCTACACCTTC	CASSLEVTAYGYTF